Listed here are 2 T cell receptor beta chains from one sample, sequenced in a study of cytomegalovirus exposure and HLA in healthy donors. The primer mix had 60 Vbeta and 13 Jbeta primers. Some clones are missing from TCRdb's copy, which holds only in-frame ones; the method was immunoSEQ multiplex PCR. The sample shows roughly 100,000 clones, 70% to 85% of them seen only once. The sample comprised PBMCs. Source of these receptors: a woman between 18 and 30 years old in good health and CMV-seropositive.

The J gene is TRBJ1-4, the V gene TRBV27; D remains unclear. Trimming removed 5 bases at V and 4 bases at J, with 20 bases between. The germline V gene has CDR1 MNHEY and CDR2 SMNVEV (reference sequence). The CDR3 sequence is 17 residues long. DNA for the CDR3: TGTGCCAGCAGTAAAAACCTTCCGGCATCGGGTAATGAAAAACTGTTTTTT. Protein: CASSKNLPASGNEKLFF.

The table lists this clone with a few counts. CDR3 sequence reads: CASSPWTDQETQYF. In nucleotides, the CDR3 is TGTGCCAGCAGTCCCTGGACAGATCAAGAGACCCAGTACTTC. The chain recombines TRBV28 with TRBJ2-5; D perhaps matches TRBD1 (6 bases). This CDR3 is 14 amino acids long. Germline CDR1 and CDR2: MDHEN and SYDVKM. The V end was cut by 5 bases, the J end by 2 bases, with 12 bases between.